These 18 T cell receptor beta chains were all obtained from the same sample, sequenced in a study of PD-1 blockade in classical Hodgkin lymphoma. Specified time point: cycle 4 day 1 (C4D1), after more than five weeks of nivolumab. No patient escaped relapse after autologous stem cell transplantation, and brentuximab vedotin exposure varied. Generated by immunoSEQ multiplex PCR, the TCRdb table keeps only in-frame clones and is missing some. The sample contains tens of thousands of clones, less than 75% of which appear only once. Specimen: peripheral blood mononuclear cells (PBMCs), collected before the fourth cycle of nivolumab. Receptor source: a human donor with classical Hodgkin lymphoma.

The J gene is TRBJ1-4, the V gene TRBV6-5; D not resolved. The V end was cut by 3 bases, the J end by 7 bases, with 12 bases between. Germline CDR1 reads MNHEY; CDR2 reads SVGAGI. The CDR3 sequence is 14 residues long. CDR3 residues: CASSYIGFGEKLFF. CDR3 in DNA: TGTGCCAGCAGTTATATTGGATTTGGTGAAAAACTGTTTTTT.

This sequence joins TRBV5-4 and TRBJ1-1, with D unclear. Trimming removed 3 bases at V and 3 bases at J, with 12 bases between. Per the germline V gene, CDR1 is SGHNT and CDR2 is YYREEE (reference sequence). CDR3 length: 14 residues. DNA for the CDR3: TGTGCCAGCAGCTGGGGAGTTTCGGACACTGAAGCTTTCTTT. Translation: CASSWGVSDTEAFF. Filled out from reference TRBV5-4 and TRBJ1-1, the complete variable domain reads ETGVTQSPTHLIKTRGQQVTLRCSSQSGHNTVSWYQQALGQGPQFIFQYYREEENGRGNFPPRFSGLQFPNYSSELNVNALELDDSALYLCASSWGVSDTEAFFGQGTRLTVV.

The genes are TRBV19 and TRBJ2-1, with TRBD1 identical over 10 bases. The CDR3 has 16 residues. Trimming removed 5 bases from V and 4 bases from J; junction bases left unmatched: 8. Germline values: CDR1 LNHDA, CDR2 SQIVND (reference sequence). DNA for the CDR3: TGTGCCAGTAGTGAGAGGCGGGACAGGGGTTACAATGAGCAGTTCTTC. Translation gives CASSERRDRGYNEQFF.

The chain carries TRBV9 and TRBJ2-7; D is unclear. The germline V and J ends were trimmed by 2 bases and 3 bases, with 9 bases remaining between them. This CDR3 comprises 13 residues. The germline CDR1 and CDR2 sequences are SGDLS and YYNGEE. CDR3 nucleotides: TGTGCCAGCAGCGTCTCGGACGGCTACGAGCAGTACTTC. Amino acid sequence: CASSVSDGYEQYF.

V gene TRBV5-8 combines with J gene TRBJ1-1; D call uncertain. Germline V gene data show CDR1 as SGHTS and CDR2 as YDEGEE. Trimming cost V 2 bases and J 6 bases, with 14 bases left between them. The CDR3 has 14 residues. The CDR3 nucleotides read TGTGCCAGCAGCTTAGAGACGGCGGTACCTGAAGCTTTCTTT. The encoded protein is CASSLETAVPEAFF.

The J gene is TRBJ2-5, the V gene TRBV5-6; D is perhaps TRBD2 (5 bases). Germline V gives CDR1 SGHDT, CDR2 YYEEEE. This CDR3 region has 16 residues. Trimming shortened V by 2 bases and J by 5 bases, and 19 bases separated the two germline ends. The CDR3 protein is CASSLSSDWPMETQYF. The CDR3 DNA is TGTGCCAGCAGCTTATCGTCGGACTGGCCCATGGAGACCCAGTACTTC.

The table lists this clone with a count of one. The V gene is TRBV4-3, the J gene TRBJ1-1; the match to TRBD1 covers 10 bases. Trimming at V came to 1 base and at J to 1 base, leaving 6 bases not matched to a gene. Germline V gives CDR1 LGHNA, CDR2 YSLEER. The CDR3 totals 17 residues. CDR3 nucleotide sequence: TGCGCCAGCAGCCAAGGGACAGGGGGAATAAGGAACACTGAAGCTTTCTTT. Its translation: CASSQGTGGIRNTEAFF.

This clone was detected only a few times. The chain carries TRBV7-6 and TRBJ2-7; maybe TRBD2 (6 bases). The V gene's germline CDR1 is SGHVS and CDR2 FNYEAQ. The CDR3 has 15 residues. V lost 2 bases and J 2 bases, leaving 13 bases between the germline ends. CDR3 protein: CASSLNWGETYEQYF. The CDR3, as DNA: TGTGCCAGCAGCTTAAACTGGGGGGAGACCTACGAGCAGTACTTC.

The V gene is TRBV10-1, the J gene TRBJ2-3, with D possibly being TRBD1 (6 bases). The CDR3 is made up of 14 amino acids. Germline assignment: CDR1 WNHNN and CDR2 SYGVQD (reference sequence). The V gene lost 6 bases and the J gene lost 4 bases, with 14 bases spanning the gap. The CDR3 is CASRSRGASDTQYF. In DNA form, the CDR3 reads TGCGCCAGCAGGAGCAGGGGAGCATCAGATACGCAGTATTTT.

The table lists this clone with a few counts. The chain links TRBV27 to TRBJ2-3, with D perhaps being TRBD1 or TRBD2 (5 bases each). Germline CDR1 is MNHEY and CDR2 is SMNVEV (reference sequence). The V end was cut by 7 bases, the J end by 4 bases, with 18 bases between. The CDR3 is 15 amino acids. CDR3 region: CASTPVWGRSDTQYF. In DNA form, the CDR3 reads TGTGCCAGCACCCCGGTATGGGGACGTTCAGATACGCAGTATTTT.

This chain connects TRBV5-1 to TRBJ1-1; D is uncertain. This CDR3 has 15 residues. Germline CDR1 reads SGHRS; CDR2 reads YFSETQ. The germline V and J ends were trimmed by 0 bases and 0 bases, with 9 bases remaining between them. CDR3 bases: TGCGCCAGCAGCTTGGGGCACGCAGTGAACACTGAAGCTTTCTTT. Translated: CASSLGHAVNTEAFF.

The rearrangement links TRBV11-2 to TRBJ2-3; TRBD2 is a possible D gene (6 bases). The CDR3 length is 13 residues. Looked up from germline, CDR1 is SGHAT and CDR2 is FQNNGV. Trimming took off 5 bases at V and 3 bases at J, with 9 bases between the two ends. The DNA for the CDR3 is TGTGCCAGCAGCCGGGGGTGGACAGATACGCAGTATTTT. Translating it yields CASSRGWTDTQYF.

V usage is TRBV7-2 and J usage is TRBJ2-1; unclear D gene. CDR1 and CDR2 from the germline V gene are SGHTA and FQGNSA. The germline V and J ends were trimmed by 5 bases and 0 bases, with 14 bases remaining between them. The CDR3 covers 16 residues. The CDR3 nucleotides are TGTGCCAGCAGCCCCCCCGGATCCAGCTCCTACAATGAGCAGTTCTTC. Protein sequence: CASSPPGSSSYNEQFF.

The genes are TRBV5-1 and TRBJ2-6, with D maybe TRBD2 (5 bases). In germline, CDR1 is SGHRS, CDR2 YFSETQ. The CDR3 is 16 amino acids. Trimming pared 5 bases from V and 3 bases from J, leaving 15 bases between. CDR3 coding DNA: TGCGCCAGCAGTCGCGACCGGGGTGTTGGGGCCAACGTCCTGACTTTC. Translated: CASSRDRGVGANVLTF.

The CDR3 loop is CASSVDPQGANGEQYF. CDR3 coding DNA: TGTGCCAGCAGCGTAGACCCCCAGGGGGCAAACGGGGAGCAGTACTTC. The chain is built from TRBV9 and TRBJ2-7, with 8 bases fitting TRBD1. The trim removed 0 bases at V and 7 bases at J, leaving 12 bases unmatched. From germline, CDR1 is SGDLS and CDR2 YYNGEE. The CDR3 is made up of 16 amino acids.

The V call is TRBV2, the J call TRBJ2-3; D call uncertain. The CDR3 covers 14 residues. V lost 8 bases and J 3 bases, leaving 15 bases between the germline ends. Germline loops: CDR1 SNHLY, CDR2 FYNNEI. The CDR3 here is CASSVWAVTDTQYF. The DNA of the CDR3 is TGTGCCAGCTCCGTATGGGCAGTGACAGATACGCAGTATTTT.

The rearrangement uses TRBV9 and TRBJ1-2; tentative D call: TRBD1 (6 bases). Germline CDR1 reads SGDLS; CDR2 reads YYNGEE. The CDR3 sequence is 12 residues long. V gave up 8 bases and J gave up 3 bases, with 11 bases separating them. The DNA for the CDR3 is TGTGCCAGTGGACAGCTGGACTATGGCTACACCTTC. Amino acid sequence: CASGQLDYGYTF.

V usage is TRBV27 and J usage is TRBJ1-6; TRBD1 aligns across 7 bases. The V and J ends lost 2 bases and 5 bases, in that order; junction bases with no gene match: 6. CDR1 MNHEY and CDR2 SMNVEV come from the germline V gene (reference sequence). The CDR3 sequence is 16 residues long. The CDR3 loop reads CASSLRTGFHNSPLHF. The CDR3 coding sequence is TGTGCCAGCAGTTTACGGACAGGTTTTCATAATTCACCCCTCCACTTT.